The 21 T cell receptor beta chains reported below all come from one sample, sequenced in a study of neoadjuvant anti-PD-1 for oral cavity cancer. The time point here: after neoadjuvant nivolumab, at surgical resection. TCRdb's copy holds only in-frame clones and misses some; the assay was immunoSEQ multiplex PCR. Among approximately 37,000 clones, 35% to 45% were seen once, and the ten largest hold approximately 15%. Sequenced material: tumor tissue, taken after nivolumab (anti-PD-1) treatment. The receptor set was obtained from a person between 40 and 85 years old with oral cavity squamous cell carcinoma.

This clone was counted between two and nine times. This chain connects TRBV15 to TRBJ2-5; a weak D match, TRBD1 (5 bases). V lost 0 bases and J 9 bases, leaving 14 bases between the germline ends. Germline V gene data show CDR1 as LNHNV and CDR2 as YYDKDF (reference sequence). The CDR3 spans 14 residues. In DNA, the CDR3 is TGTGCCACCAGCAGAGATCAGGGCCTAGGGGCCCAGTACTTC. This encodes CATSRDQGLGAQYF.

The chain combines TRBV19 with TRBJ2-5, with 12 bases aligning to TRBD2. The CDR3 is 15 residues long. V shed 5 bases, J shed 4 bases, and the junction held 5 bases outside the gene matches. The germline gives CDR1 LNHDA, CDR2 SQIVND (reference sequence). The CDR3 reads CASSSGLAGGETQYF. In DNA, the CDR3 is TGTGCCAGTAGTTCGGGACTAGCGGGTGGAGAGACCCAGTACTTC.

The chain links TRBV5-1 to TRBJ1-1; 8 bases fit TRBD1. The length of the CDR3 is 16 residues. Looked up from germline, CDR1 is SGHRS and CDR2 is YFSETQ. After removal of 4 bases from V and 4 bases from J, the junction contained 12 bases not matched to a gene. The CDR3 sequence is CASSRIRTRGPTEAFF. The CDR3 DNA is TGCGCCAGCAGCCGGATCCGAACCAGGGGGCCCACTGAAGCTTTCTTT.

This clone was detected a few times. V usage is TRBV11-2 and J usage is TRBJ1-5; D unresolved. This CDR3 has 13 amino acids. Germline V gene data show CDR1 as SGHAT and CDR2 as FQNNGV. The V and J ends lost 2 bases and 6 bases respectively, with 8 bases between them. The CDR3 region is CASSLRQTQPQHF. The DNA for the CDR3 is TGTGCCAGCAGCTTAAGGCAGACTCAGCCCCAGCATTTT.

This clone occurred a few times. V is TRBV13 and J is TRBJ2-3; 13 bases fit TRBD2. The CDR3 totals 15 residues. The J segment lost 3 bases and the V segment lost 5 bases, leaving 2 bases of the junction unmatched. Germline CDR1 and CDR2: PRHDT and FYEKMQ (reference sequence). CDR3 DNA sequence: TGTGCCAGCAGCCCGGGACTAGCGGGAACAGATACGCAGTATTTT. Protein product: CASSPGLAGTDTQYF.

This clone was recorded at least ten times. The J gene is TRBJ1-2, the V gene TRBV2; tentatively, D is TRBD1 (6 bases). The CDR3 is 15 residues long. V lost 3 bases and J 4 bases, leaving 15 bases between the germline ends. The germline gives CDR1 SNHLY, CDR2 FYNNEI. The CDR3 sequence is CASSDWVTGAYGYTF. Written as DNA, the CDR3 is TGTGCCAGCAGTGATTGGGTGACAGGAGCCTATGGCTACACCTTC.

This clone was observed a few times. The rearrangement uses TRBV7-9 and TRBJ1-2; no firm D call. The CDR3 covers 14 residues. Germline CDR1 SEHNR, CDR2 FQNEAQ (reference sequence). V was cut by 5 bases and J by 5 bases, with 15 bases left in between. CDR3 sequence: CASSARREQYGYTF. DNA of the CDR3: TGTGCCAGCAGCGCCCGGCGGGAGCAATATGGCTACACCTTC.

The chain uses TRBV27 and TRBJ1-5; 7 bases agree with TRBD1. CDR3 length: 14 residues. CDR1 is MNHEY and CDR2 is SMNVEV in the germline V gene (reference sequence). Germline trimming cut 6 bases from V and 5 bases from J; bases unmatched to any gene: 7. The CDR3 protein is CASSQTGFYQPQHF. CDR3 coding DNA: TGTGCCAGCAGCCAGACAGGGTTCTATCAGCCCCAGCATTTT.

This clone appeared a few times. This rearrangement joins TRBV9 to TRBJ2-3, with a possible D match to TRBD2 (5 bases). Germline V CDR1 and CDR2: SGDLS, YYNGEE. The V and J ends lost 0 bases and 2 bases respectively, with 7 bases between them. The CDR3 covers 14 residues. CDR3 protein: CASSVGGYTDTQYF. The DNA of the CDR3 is TGTGCCAGCAGCGTAGGAGGGTACACAGATACGCAGTATTTT.

The CDR3 loop is CASSRGQGGGETQYF. In DNA form, the CDR3 reads TGTGCCAGCAGCCGTGGACAGGGCGGGGGAGAGACCCAGTACTTC. The rearrangement uses TRBV7-9 and TRBJ2-5, with a weak D call TRBD1 (8 bases). Trimming shortened V by 5 bases and J by 4 bases, and 17 bases separated the two germline ends. Germline CDR1 reads SEHNR; CDR2 reads FQNEAQ (reference sequence). This CDR3 has 15 residues.

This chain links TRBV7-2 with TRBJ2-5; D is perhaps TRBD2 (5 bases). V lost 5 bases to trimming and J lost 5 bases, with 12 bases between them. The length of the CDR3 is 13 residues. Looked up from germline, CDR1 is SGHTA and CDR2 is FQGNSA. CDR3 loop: CASSTLGHETQYF. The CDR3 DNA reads TGTGCCAGCAGCACACTAGGTCATGAGACCCAGTACTTC.

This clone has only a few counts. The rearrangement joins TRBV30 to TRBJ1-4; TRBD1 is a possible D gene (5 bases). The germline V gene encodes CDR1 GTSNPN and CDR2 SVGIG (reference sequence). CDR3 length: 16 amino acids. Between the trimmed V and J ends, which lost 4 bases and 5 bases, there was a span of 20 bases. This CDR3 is CAWNLPWRGPNEKLFF. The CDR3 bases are TGTGCCTGGAATCTCCCATGGAGGGGCCCCAATGAAAAACTGTTTTTT.

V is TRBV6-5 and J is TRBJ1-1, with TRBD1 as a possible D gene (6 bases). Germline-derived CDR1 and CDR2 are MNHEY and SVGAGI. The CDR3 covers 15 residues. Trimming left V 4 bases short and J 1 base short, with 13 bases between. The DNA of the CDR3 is TGTGCCAGCAGTTTAAACGAGGGACAGAACACTGAAGCTTTCTTT. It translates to CASSLNEGQNTEAFF.

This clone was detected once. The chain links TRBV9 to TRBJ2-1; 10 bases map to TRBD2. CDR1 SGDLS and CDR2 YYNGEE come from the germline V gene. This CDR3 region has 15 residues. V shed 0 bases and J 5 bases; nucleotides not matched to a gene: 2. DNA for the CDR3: TGTGCCAGCAGCGTAGGTAGCGGGGGGCACAATGAGCAGTTCTTC. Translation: CASSVGSGGHNEQFF.

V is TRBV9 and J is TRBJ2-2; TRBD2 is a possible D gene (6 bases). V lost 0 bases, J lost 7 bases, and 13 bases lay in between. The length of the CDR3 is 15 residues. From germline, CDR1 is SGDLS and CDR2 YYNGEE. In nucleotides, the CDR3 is TGTGCCAGCAGCGTAGATCTAGCGACTAACGGGGAGCTGTTTTTT. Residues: CASSVDLATNGELFF. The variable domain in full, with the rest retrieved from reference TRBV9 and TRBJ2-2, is DSGVTQTPKHLITATGQRVTLRCSPRSGDLSVYWYQQSLDQGLQFLIQYYNGEERAKGNILERFSAQQFPDLHSELNLSSLELGDSALYFCASSVDLATNGELFFGEGSRLTVL.

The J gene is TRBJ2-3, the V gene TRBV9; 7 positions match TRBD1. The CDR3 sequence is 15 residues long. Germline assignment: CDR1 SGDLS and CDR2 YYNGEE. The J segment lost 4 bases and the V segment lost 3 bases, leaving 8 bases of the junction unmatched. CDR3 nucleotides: TGTGCCAGCAGCGGACAGGGTCGAGGGGCAGATACGCAGTATTTT. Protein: CASSGQGRGADTQYF.

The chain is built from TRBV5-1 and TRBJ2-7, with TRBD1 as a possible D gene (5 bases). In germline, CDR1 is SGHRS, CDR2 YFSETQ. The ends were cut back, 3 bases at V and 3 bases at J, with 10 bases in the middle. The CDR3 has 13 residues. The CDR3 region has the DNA TGCGCCAGCAGCTCCTTAGGGGACTACGAGCAGTACTTC. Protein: CASSSLGDYEQYF.

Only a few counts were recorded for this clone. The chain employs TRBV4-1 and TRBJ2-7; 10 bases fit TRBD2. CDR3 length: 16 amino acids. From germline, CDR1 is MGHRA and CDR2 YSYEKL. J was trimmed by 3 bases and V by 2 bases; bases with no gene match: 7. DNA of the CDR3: TGCGCCAGCAGCCAAACCCTTTTAGCGGGAGGCTACGAGCAGTACTTC. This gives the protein CASSQTLLAGGYEQYF.

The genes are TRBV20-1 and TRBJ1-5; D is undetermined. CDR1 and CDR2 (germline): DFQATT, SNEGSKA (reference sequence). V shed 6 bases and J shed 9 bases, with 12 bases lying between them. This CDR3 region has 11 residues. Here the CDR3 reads CSASLGTPQHF. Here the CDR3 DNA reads TGCAGTGCCTCCTTGGGCACGCCCCAGCATTTT.

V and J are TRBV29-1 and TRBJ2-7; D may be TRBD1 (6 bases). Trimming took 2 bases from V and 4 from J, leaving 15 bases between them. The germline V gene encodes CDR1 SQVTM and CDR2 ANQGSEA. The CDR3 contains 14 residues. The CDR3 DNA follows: TGCAGCGTTGAAAATAGGGGGTCTCCTTACGAGCAGTACTTC. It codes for CSVENRGSPYEQYF.

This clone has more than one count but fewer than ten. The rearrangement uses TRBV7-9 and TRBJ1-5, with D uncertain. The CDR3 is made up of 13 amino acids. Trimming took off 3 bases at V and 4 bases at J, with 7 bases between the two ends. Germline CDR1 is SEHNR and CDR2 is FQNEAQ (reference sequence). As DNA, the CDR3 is TGTGCCAGCAGCTTCACGGCTAATCAGCCCCAGCATTTT. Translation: CASSFTANQPQHF. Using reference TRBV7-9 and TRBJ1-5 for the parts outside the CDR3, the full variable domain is DTGVSQNPRHKITKRGQNVTFRCDPISEHNRLYWYRQTLGQGPEFLTYFQNEAQLEKSRLLSDRFSAERPKGSFSTLEIQRTEQGDSAMYLCASSFTANQPQHFGDGTRLSIL.